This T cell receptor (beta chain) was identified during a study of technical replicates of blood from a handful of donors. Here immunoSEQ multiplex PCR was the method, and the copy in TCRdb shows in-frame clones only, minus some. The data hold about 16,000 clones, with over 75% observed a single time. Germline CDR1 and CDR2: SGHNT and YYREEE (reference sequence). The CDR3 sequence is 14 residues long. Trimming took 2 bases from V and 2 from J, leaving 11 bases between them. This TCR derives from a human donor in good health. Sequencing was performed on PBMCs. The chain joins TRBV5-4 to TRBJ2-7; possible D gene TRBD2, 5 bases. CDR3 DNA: TGTGCCAGCAGCTTTTCTAGCAAAACCTACGAGCAGTACTTC. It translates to CASSFSSKTYEQYF.